This TCR beta chain emerged from a study of B cell selection in AIRE deficiency. The sorted conventional CD4 T cells were gated as CD4+CD127+. Germline CDR1 reads MDHEN; CDR2 reads SYDVKM. The CDR3 totals 13 residues. Trimming took 5 bases from V and 4 from J; bases not matched to a gene: 3. General study results and limits: Shorter CDR3s marked shared Treg sequences, biased toward few non-templated insertions. AIRE-deficient Tconv and Treg repertoires matched healthy donors in TCRBV, CDR3 length, diversity. About 29% of healthy-donor shared Treg TCRbeta sequences appeared in patient Tconv cells. Healthy Tconv contained about 35% of shared healthy Treg sequences; only TCRbeta sequenced.

This table comes from immunoSEQ multiplex PCR, and its TCRdb copy is limited to in-frame clones, with some not included. The sample yields some 25,000 clones, approximately 96% seen once. A word on this clone: Its antigen is undetermined. Other DNA variants within this sample encode the same CDR3.

The genes are TRBV28 and TRBJ2-3; 7 bases are a match to TRBD1. Sample: CD4+CD127+ conventional T cells sorted from PBMCs. The clonotype comes from a human donor in good health. CDR3 region: CASSLQGPDTQYF. As DNA, the CDR3 is TGTGCCAGCAGTCTACAGGGGCCAGATACGCAGTATTTT.